This TCR beta chain was observed in a study of T cells in Graves' hyperthyroidism and ophthalmopathy. As concerns this clonotype: Without the conserved terminal phenylalanine or tryptophan, this CDR3 likely stems from a read error.

With duration under 3 months, ophthalmopathy was active: Clinical Activity Score at least 3, NOSPECS at least 4. Criteria for exclusion of patients were uncontrolled infection, other autoimmune disease, pregnancy or lactation. Each 10 ml fresh peripheral blood draw supplied the PBMCs. V lost 1 base and J lost 2, with 2 bases in between. CDR3 size: 12 residues. Germline V gene lookup returns CDR1 WSHSY and CDR2 SAAADI. Amplification of TCR beta CDR3 regions was performed using RNA transcripts as template. HTBI primers were used for first-round RT-PCR of the TCR CDR3. Each CDR3 protein is one row after TCRdb ran MiXCR on the multiplex PCR reads. The sample yields approximately 410,000 distinct CDR3 sequences, roughly 15% seen once.

The J gene is TRBJ1-1, the V gene TRBV10-2; unclear D gene. This receptor was identified in a man between 18 and 29 years old with Graves' ophthalmopathy. Sequenced sample: blood. The CDR3 sequence: CASSEYNTEAFL. The DNA of the CDR3 is TGCGCCAGCAGTGAGTATAACACTGAAGCTTTCCTT.